These 8 T cell receptor beta chains share one sample of origin, sequenced in a study of blood T cell repertoires in COVID-19. Here immunoSEQ multiplex PCR was the method, and the copy in TCRdb shows in-frame clones only, minus some. There are approximately 150,000 clones in the sample; around 90% occur only once, and around 4% lies in the top ten. The sample was peripheral blood. The receptors derive from a woman aged 55-69 years who had recovered from COVID-19.

The chain links TRBV19 to TRBJ1-3; D gene unclear. The CDR3 extends over 17 amino acids. The V gene lost 5 bases and the J gene lost 0 bases, with 17 bases spanning the gap. Germline V lookup: CDR1 LNHDA, CDR2 SQIVND (reference sequence). The CDR3 sequence is CASSGLGRLFSGNTIYF. The CDR3 nucleotides read TGTGCCAGTAGTGGACTCGGACGCCTGTTCTCTGGAAACACCATATATTTT. Combining the CDR3 with reference TRBV19 and TRBJ1-3 gives the whole variable domain DGGITQSPKYLFRKEGQNVTLSCEQNLNHDAMYWYRQDPGQGLRLIYYSQIVNDFQKGDIAEGYSVSREKKESFPLTVTSAQKNPTAFYLCASSGLGRLFSGNTIYFGEGSWLTVV.

The chain couples TRBV11-3 to TRBJ2-1; 16 positions match TRBD2. After removal of 2 bases from V and 9 bases from J, the junction contained 13 bases not matched to a gene. There are 19 residues in the CDR3. The V gene's germline CDR1 is SGHNT and CDR2 YENEEA. In nucleotides, the CDR3 is TGTGCCAGCAGCTTACGCCCGGGACTAGCGGGGGGGCTAAACAGTGAGCAGTTCTTC. Translation gives CASSLRPGLAGGLNSEQFF.

V and J are TRBV11-2 and TRBJ1-3; D is unresolved. Between the trimmed V and J ends, which lost 4 bases and 0 bases, there was a span of 13 bases. This CDR3 comprises 16 residues. Per the germline V gene, CDR1 is SGHAT and CDR2 is FQNNGV. DNA of the CDR3: TGTGCCAGCAGCTCCCAGCCAGGTACCTCTGGAAACACCATATATTTT. Its translation is CASSSQPGTSGNTIYF. The whole variable domain, remainder taken from reference TRBV11-2 and TRBJ1-3, is EAGVAQSPRYKIIEKRQSVAFWCNPISGHATLYWYQQILGQGPKLLIQFQNNGVVDDSQLPKDRFSAERLKGVDSTLKIQPAKLEDSAVYLCASSSQPGTSGNTIYFGEGSWLTVV.

This chain links TRBV19 with TRBJ1-5; D is perhaps TRBD1 (5 bases). The CDR3 is 17 residues long. V dropped 3 bases and J dropped 3 bases, with 18 bases sitting between them. Germline values: CDR1 LNHDA, CDR2 SQIVND (reference sequence). For the CDR3, the DNA is TGTGCCAGTAGTATTCCTCGTCGTCGACAGCCCAATCAGCCCCAGCATTTT. It translates to CASSIPRRRQPNQPQHF.

The chain links TRBV25-1 to TRBJ2-7, with a possible D match to TRBD1 (5 bases). The V gene lost 3 bases and the J gene lost 4 bases, with 10 bases spanning the gap. Per germline, CDR1 MGHDK and CDR2 SYGVNS. CDR3 size: 13 residues. CDR3 nucleotide sequence: TGTGCCAGCAGTGAGCAGGGCCGGTACGAGCAGTACTTC. Translation gives CASSEQGRYEQYF.

The chain links TRBV9 to TRBJ1-2, with TRBD1 matching over 7 bases. Germline V gene sequence: CDR1 SGDLS, CDR2 YYNGEE. The CDR3 covers 14 residues. V was clipped by 4 bases and J by 8 bases; unmatched bases: 11. In DNA form, the CDR3 reads TGTGCCAGCAGCACGAGGACAGGCTTGGGCGGCTACACCTTC. It codes for CASSTRTGLGGYTF. The full variable domain, in which reference TRBV9 and TRBJ1-2 provide the parts outside the CDR3, is DSGVTQTPKHLITATGQRVTLRCSPRSGDLSVYWYQQSLDQGLQFLIQYYNGEERAKGNILERFSAQQFPDLHSELNLSSLELGDSALYFCASSTRTGLGGYTFGSGTRLTVV.

This chain uses TRBV7-9 with TRBJ2-5; TRBD1 is a possible D gene (6 bases). Germline V gives CDR1 SEHNR, CDR2 FQNEAQ (reference sequence). This CDR3 is 11 amino acids long. Between the trimmed V and J ends, which lost 5 bases and 9 bases, there was a span of 10 bases. Written as DNA, the CDR3 is TGTGCCAGCAGCGCGAAGGGGGCCCAGTACTTC. It specifies CASSAKGAQYF.

The V and J genes are TRBV5-1 and TRBJ2-7; D might be TRBD2 (5 bases). The CDR3 is 13 amino acids. Trimming pared 4 bases from V and 9 bases from J, leaving 17 bases between. Germline V CDR1 and CDR2: SGHRS, YFSETQ. Here the CDR3 DNA reads TGCGCCAGCAGCCTGGACGTTGAAGGGAGGCAGTACTTC. Translated: CASSLDVEGRQYF.